This is a list of T cell receptor beta chains from one sample in a study of T cell responses to AZD1222 COVID-19 vaccine. TCRdb's table, derived via immunoSEQ multiplex PCR, lists solely in-frame clones and lacks some. The sample lists over 120,000 clones; around 93% were seen once. The sample was peripheral blood, taken on day 0 of AZD1222 vaccination. These receptors came from an adult in good health. The CDR3 runs from the conserved cysteine through the conserved F or W. Each record gives: V gene, clone size, D gene, CDR3 length, J gene, CDR3 DNA, CDR3 protein. D genes are given only for firm matches. Rows may omit the clone size; those that give it use once, few, many or a size class.

V gene: TRBV4-3
clone size: -
D gene: -
CDR3 length: 16
J gene: TRBJ1-4
CDR3 DNA: TGCGCCAGCAGCCAAGATAGGACAGAAACTAATGAAAAACTGTTTTTT
CDR3 protein: CASSQDRTETNEKLFF

V gene: TRBV9
clone size: -
D gene: TRBD1
CDR3 length: 16
J gene: TRBJ1-2
CDR3 DNA: TGTGCCAGCAGCGCCCCTTTACAGGGGGGAAGAGGTGGCTACACCTTC
CDR3 protein: CASSAPLQGGRGGYTF

V gene: TRBV9
clone size: -
D gene: -
CDR3 length: 16
J gene: TRBJ2-1
CDR3 DNA: TGTGCCAGCAGCGGAGGGGTAGGGCTTTACTACAATGAGCAGTTCTTC
CDR3 protein: CASSGGVGLYYNEQFF

V gene: TRBV4-2
clone size: once
D gene: -
CDR3 length: 17
J gene: TRBJ1-2
CDR3 DNA: TGTGCCAGCAGACGGGATAGGGACGGACCGCGGTACTATGGCTACACCTTC
CDR3 protein: CASRRDRDGPRYYGYTF

V gene: TRBV25-1
clone size: -
D gene: TRBD1
CDR3 length: 14
J gene: TRBJ2-5
CDR3 DNA: TGTGCCAGCTCTCTCCAGGGGGCTAAAGAGACCCAGTACTTC
CDR3 protein: CASSLQGAKETQYF

V gene: TRBV7-9
clone size: few
D gene: -
CDR3 length: 16
J gene: TRBJ1-2
CDR3 DNA: TGTGCCAGCAGCTTAGGTCGGTCAGGACAGTTCTATGGCTACACCTTC
CDR3 protein: CASSLGRSGQFYGYTF

V gene: TRBV4-1
clone size: -
D gene: TRBD2
CDR3 length: 15
J gene: TRBJ2-3
CDR3 DNA: TGCGCCAGCAGCCACAGCGGGGGGGCCGTAAATACGCAGTATTTT
CDR3 protein: CASSHSGGAVNTQYF

V gene: TRBV15
clone size: -
D gene: -
CDR3 length: 15
J gene: TRBJ1-1
CDR3 DNA: TGTGCCACCAGCAGTCCCAGGGGCACGAACACTGAAGCTTTCTTT
CDR3 protein: CATSSPRGTNTEAFF

V gene: TRBV7-8
clone size: -
D gene: -
CDR3 length: 14
J gene: TRBJ1-3
CDR3 DNA: TGTGCCAGCGGTGGGAGTCTCTCTGGAAACACCATATATTTT
CDR3 protein: CASGGSLSGNTIYF

V gene: TRBV6-5
clone size: -
D gene: -
CDR3 length: 13
J gene: TRBJ1-2
CDR3 DNA: TGTGCCAGCAGATATGGGACGGACTATGGCTACACCTTC
CDR3 protein: CASRYGTDYGYTF

V gene: TRBV19
clone size: -
D gene: TRBD2
CDR3 length: 14
J gene: TRBJ2-5
CDR3 DNA: TGTGCCAGTAGTATTAGCGGGGGACAAGAGACCCAGTACTTC
CDR3 protein: CASSISGGQETQYF

V gene: TRBV5-6
clone size: -
D gene: -
CDR3 length: 15
J gene: TRBJ1-4
CDR3 DNA: TGTGCCAGCAGCTTATCGTACGGAGGGGTTGAAAAACTGTTTTTT
CDR3 protein: CASSLSYGGVEKLFF

V gene: TRBV10-3
clone size: -
D gene: -
CDR3 length: 16
J gene: TRBJ1-3
CDR3 DNA: TGTGCCATCAGTGCGGGGGCTACGGGCTCTGGAAACACCATATATTTT
CDR3 protein: CAISAGATGSGNTIYF

V gene: TRBV11-2
clone size: -
D gene: TRBD1
CDR3 length: 14
J gene: TRBJ2-5
CDR3 DNA: TGTGCCAGCAGCCCGAGACAGGGCGGGGAGACCCAGTACTTC
CDR3 protein: CASSPRQGGETQYF

V gene: TRBV2
clone size: -
D gene: TRBD1
CDR3 length: 14
J gene: TRBJ1-5
CDR3 DNA: TGTGCCAGCAGGATAGGGACAGGGGATCAGCCCCAGCATTTT
CDR3 protein: CASRIGTGDQPQHF

V gene: TRBV2
clone size: -
D gene: -
CDR3 length: 15
J gene: TRBJ2-2
CDR3 DNA: -
CDR3 protein: CASCPGRPNTGELFF

V gene: TRBV28
clone size: -
D gene: -
CDR3 length: 15
J gene: TRBJ1-5
CDR3 DNA: TGTGCCAGCAGTTTAACGCAGGGCGGTAAGCAGCCCCAGCATTTT
CDR3 protein: CASSLTQGGKQPQHF

V gene: TRBV18
clone size: -
D gene: -
CDR3 length: 14
J gene: TRBJ1-2
CDR3 DNA: TGTGCCAGCTCAACCCCGGACGGGTTCTATGGCTACACCTTC
CDR3 protein: CASSTPDGFYGYTF

V gene: TRBV27
clone size: -
D gene: -
CDR3 length: 11
J gene: TRBJ2-2
CDR3 DNA: TGTGCCAGCAGTTTACGTAGTGAGCTGTTTTTT
CDR3 protein: CASSLRSELFF

V gene: TRBV28
clone size: -
D gene: -
CDR3 length: 16
J gene: TRBJ2-3
CDR3 DNA: TGTGCCAGCAGTTTATTCTCGGCAGTTAGCACAGATACGCAGTATTTT
CDR3 protein: CASSLFSAVSTDTQYF

V gene: TRBV7-2
clone size: -
D gene: -
CDR3 length: 14
J gene: TRBJ1-6
CDR3 DNA: TGTGCCAGCAGCCGCCAGGGGAGCAATTCACCCCTCCACTTT
CDR3 protein: CASSRQGSNSPLHF

V gene: TRBV19
clone size: -
D gene: -
CDR3 length: 16
J gene: TRBJ1-5
CDR3 DNA: TGTGCCAGTAGTAAATCCCCAGGGCGAATTGGTCAGCCCCAGCATTTT
CDR3 protein: CASSKSPGRIGQPQHF

V gene: TRBV2
clone size: -
D gene: -
CDR3 length: 14
J gene: TRBJ1-2
CDR3 DNA: TGTGCCAGCAGGTTCTTATCCCTCGGCTATGGCTACACCTTC
CDR3 protein: CASRFLSLGYGYTF

V gene: TRBV29-1
clone size: -
D gene: TRBD1
CDR3 length: 13
J gene: TRBJ1-4
CDR3 DNA: TGCAGCGTTGCAGGGGGGATCCGCGAAAAACTGTTTTTT
CDR3 protein: CSVAGGIREKLFF

V gene: TRBV19
clone size: -
D gene: -
CDR3 length: 14
J gene: TRBJ1-2
CDR3 DNA: TGTGCCAGCTCGCCTCCTGGGGCAGGCTATGGCTACACCTTC
CDR3 protein: CASSPPGAGYGYTF

V gene: TRBV10-3
clone size: -
D gene: -
CDR3 length: 16
J gene: TRBJ1-6
CDR3 DNA: TGTGCCATCAGTGAGTCAGGGCCTTGGGATAATTCACCCCTCCACTTT
CDR3 protein: CAISESGPWDNSPLHF

V gene: TRBV7-8
clone size: -
D gene: -
CDR3 length: 14
J gene: TRBJ2-5
CDR3 DNA: TGTGCCAGCAGCTTACGTCCTAGGCAAGAGACCCAGTACTTC
CDR3 protein: CASSLRPRQETQYF

V gene: TRBV1
clone size: -
D gene: -
CDR3 length: 18
J gene: TRBJ1-6
CDR3 DNA: TGCACCAATACCCGACAGGGGATGTGGAATACCTATAATTCACCCCTCCACTTT
CDR3 protein: CTNTRQGMWNTYNSPLHF

V gene: TRBV4-3
clone size: -
D gene: -
CDR3 length: 12
J gene: TRBJ1-4
CDR3 DNA: TGCGCCAGCAGCCAAGTCGCTGAAAAACTGTTTTTT
CDR3 protein: CASSQVAEKLFF

V gene: TRBV10-3
clone size: -
D gene: -
CDR3 length: 19
J gene: TRBJ2-2
CDR3 DNA: TGTGCCATCAGTGAGTCCGTAACCGGGACAACGAGGTCCTCCGGGGAGCTGTTTTTT
CDR3 protein: CAISESVTGTTRSSGELFF

V gene: TRBV6-1
clone size: once
D gene: -
CDR3 length: 13
J gene: TRBJ1-5
CDR3 DNA: TGTGCCAGCAGTGAAGTGACGGATCAGCCCCAGCATTTT
CDR3 protein: CASSEVTDQPQHF

V gene: TRBV20-1
clone size: -
D gene: TRBD2
CDR3 length: 15
J gene: TRBJ2-3
CDR3 DNA: TGCAGTGCTAGTTTTGGGGGGGAGTGGGCAGATACGCAGTATTTT
CDR3 protein: CSASFGGEWADTQYF

V gene: TRBV2
clone size: -
D gene: TRBD1
CDR3 length: 13
J gene: TRBJ2-5
CDR3 DNA: TGTGCCAGCACTAGGGACAGGAGGGAGACCCAGTACTTC
CDR3 protein: CASTRDRRETQYF

V gene: TRBV6-5
clone size: -
D gene: -
CDR3 length: 13
J gene: TRBJ1-5
CDR3 DNA: TGTGCCAGCAGTAGGTCGGAACATCAGCCCCAGCATTTT
CDR3 protein: CASSRSEHQPQHF

V gene: TRBV30
clone size: -
D gene: -
CDR3 length: 13
J gene: TRBJ1-5
CDR3 DNA: TGTGCCTGGAGTGTTGTCCAGTCCCAGCCCCAGCATTTT
CDR3 protein: CAWSVVQSQPQHF

V gene: TRBV10-3
clone size: -
D gene: -
CDR3 length: 16
J gene: TRBJ2-2
CDR3 DNA: TGTGCCATCAGTGAGTACCCGGCGGCGAACACCGGGGAGCTGTTTTTT
CDR3 protein: CAISEYPAANTGELFF

V gene: TRBV4-2
clone size: -
D gene: TRBD1
CDR3 length: 15
J gene: TRBJ1-2
CDR3 DNA: TGTGCCAGCAGCCAAGTGGGCAGGGGGCCCTATGGCTACACCTTC
CDR3 protein: CASSQVGRGPYGYTF

V gene: TRBV4-1
clone size: -
D gene: -
CDR3 length: 12
J gene: TRBJ2-1
CDR3 DNA: TGCGCCAGCAGCTTCAAGGAGGATGAGCAGTTCTTC
CDR3 protein: CASSFKEDEQFF

V gene: TRBV6-6
clone size: -
D gene: TRBD1
CDR3 length: 15
J gene: TRBJ1-2
CDR3 DNA: TGTGCCAGCAGTTACTCGACAGGGAGGTGGGGTGGCTACACCTTC
CDR3 protein: CASSYSTGRWGGYTF

V gene: TRBV18
clone size: few
D gene: -
CDR3 length: 15
J gene: TRBJ1-5
CDR3 DNA: TGTGCCAGCTCACCGGTAATAGGGGGCAATCAGCCCCAGCATTTT
CDR3 protein: CASSPVIGGNQPQHF

V gene: TRBV6-5
clone size: -
D gene: -
CDR3 length: 11
J gene: TRBJ2-3
CDR3 DNA: TGTGCCTGCACGAGGTCGTATACGCAGTATTTT
CDR3 protein: CACTRSYTQYF

V gene: TRBV4-1
clone size: -
D gene: -
CDR3 length: 12
J gene: TRBJ1-1
CDR3 DNA: TGCGCCAGCAGCCAAGGGACAGTCATGACTTTCTTT
CDR3 protein: CASSQGTVMTFF

V gene: TRBV9
clone size: -
D gene: -
CDR3 length: 12
J gene: TRBJ1-3
CDR3 DNA: TGTGCCAGCAGCGTCAGACAGTCCACCATATATTTT
CDR3 protein: CASSVRQSTIYF

V gene: TRBV2
clone size: -
D gene: -
CDR3 length: 13
J gene: TRBJ1-2
CDR3 DNA: TGTGCCAGCCCCCCGGGTCGGCTTTATGGCTACACCTTC
CDR3 protein: CASPPGRLYGYTF

V gene: TRBV13
clone size: -
D gene: TRBD1
CDR3 length: 14
J gene: TRBJ2-6
CDR3 DNA: TGTGCCAGCAGCTCGGGACAGGGGGCCAACGTCCTGACTTTC
CDR3 protein: CASSSGQGANVLTF

V gene: TRBV29-1
clone size: -
D gene: -
CDR3 length: 12
J gene: TRBJ1-1
CDR3 DNA: TGCAGCGTTGAAGTGGTGTTAAAGGGGGCTTTCTTT
CDR3 protein: CSVEVVLKGAFF

V gene: TRBV7-2
clone size: -
D gene: TRBD1
CDR3 length: 14
J gene: TRBJ2-7
CDR3 DNA: TGTGCCAGCAGCCCGGACAGGGTGTTCTACGAGCAGTACTTC
CDR3 protein: CASSPDRVFYEQYF

V gene: TRBV15
clone size: few
D gene: -
CDR3 length: 15
J gene: TRBJ1-4
CDR3 DNA: TGTGCCACCGAAAGGGATCTTGGAACTAATGAAAAACTGTTTTTT
CDR3 protein: CATERDLGTNEKLFF

V gene: TRBV19
clone size: -
D gene: -
CDR3 length: 16
J gene: TRBJ1-2
CDR3 DNA: TGTGCCACCTCCCCCGGGTCCAGGGGTGACCTCTATGGCTACACCTTC
CDR3 protein: CATSPGSRGDLYGYTF

V gene: TRBV7-8
clone size: -
D gene: -
CDR3 length: 14
J gene: TRBJ2-7
CDR3 DNA: TGTGCCAGCAGCTTAAGGGGGGATGCCTACGAGCAGTACTTC
CDR3 protein: CASSLRGDAYEQYF

V gene: TRBV19
clone size: -
D gene: -
CDR3 length: 14
J gene: TRBJ1-5
CDR3 DNA: TGTGCCAGTACCCATCCTCAGAGGGATCAGCCCCAGCATTTT
CDR3 protein: CASTHPQRDQPQHF

V gene: TRBV7-9
clone size: -
D gene: TRBD1
CDR3 length: 17
J gene: TRBJ1-1
CDR3 DNA: TGTGCCAGCAGCTTAGGGGACAGGCCCAGTGATAACACTGAAGCTTTCTTT
CDR3 protein: CASSLGDRPSDNTEAFF

V gene: TRBV28
clone size: -
D gene: TRBD1
CDR3 length: 14
J gene: TRBJ1-1
CDR3 DNA: TGTGCCAGCAGTTTAAGGGGGCGCGACACTGAAGCTTTCTTT
CDR3 protein: CASSLRGRDTEAFF

V gene: TRBV2
clone size: -
D gene: -
CDR3 length: 14
J gene: TRBJ1-2
CDR3 DNA: TGTGCCAGCAGTGGGACCGCCCCTAACTATGGCTACACCTTC
CDR3 protein: CASSGTAPNYGYTF

V gene: TRBV18
clone size: -
D gene: TRBD1
CDR3 length: 15
J gene: TRBJ2-5
CDR3 DNA: TGTGCCAGCTCACCACGTCAGGGGGCAGTAGAGACCCAGTACTTC
CDR3 protein: CASSPRQGAVETQYF

V gene: TRBV20-1
clone size: -
D gene: -
CDR3 length: 15
J gene: TRBJ1-1
CDR3 DNA: TGCAGTGCTAGTGGCCAGGCTCGATTGGGGACTGAAGCTTTCTTT
CDR3 protein: CSASGQARLGTEAFF

V gene: TRBV19
clone size: once
D gene: -
CDR3 length: 15
J gene: TRBJ1-6
CDR3 DNA: TGTGCCAGTAGTACCAGGGCGGCCTATAATTCACCCCTCCACTTT
CDR3 protein: CASSTRAAYNSPLHF

V gene: TRBV5-4
clone size: -
D gene: -
CDR3 length: 14
J gene: TRBJ1-5
CDR3 DNA: TGTGCCAGCAGTATCGGGTCTGGCGGTCAGCCCCAGCATTTT
CDR3 protein: CASSIGSGGQPQHF

V gene: TRBV19
clone size: -
D gene: TRBD1
CDR3 length: 13
J gene: TRBJ2-7
CDR3 DNA: TGTGCCACTAGGACAGGGGGCGAATACGAGCAGTACTTC
CDR3 protein: CATRTGGEYEQYF

V gene: TRBV11-2
clone size: -
D gene: -
CDR3 length: 15
J gene: TRBJ1-4
CDR3 DNA: TGTGCCAGCAGCGGGTTAAGGAGGGGAGACGAAAAACTGTTTTTT
CDR3 protein: CASSGLRRGDEKLFF